The clone carrying this TCR beta chain came up once. The entry originates in a study of blood T cell repertoires in COVID-19. The authors' processing: Reference gene primer amplification yielded estimated nucleated cell counts. Clones were sequenced by immunoSEQ multiplex PCR, and TCRdb holds only the in-frame ones, with some missing. V, J and clone size reflect that table, while D and trimming were determined from the DNA. The top ten hold over 3.5% of the sample, which has more than 100,000 clones, more than 75% seen once. CDR1 and CDR2 from the germline V gene are KGHSH and LQKENI. The CDR3 is 15 amino acids. Losses at the gene ends were 4 bases for V and 7 bases for J; bases not matched to a gene: 9.

The sequence was obtained from a woman aged 55 to 70 with acute or convalescent COVID-19. Sequencing was carried out using peripheral blood. The rearrangement links TRBV18 to TRBJ1-5; TRBD1 aligns across 8 bases. The CDR3 DNA sequence: TGTGCCAGCTCACAAAATAACAGGGGGGACCAGCCCCAGCATTTT. Protein: CASSQNNRGDQPQHF.